This passage covers 12 T cell receptor beta chains from one sample sequenced in a study of blood T cells in healthy people across ages. The use of a sample-barcoded 5' primer and a J-beta primer mix characterized a second PCR of about 6 to 12 cycles. One entry per CDR3 protein results from TCRdb running MiXCR on the 5' RACE reads. The profile shows roughly 570,000 distinct CDR3 sequences, 25% to 30% of them singletons. Sequenced sample: blood. These receptors came from a woman aged 70-85 years in good health.

This clonotype was detected a few times. V usage is TRBV20-1 and J usage is TRBJ2-1; possibly TRBD2 for D (6 bases). The length of the CDR3 is 13 residues. V dropped 6 bases and J dropped 8 bases, with 17 bases sitting between them. The germline CDR1 and CDR2 sequences are DFQATT and SNEGSKA (reference sequence). CDR3: CSARDPIRDEQFF. The CDR3 DNA reads as TGCAGTGCGCGGGACCCGATCAGGGATGAGCAGTTCTTC.

The chain has TRBV20-1 and TRBJ2-5, with TRBD2 matching over 9 bases. The end of the DNA aligns better with TRBJ2-1, so the J call may be wrong. The CDR3 totals 12 residues. CDR1 DFQATT and CDR2 SNEGSKA come from the germline V gene (reference sequence). CDR3 sequence: CSAAGLANEQFF. Here the CDR3 DNA reads TGCAGTGCCGCGGGACTAGCTAATGAGCAGTTCTTC.

This clonotype was detected only a few times. This chain links TRBV21-1 with TRBJ2-5; the D call of TRBD1 is as the table states it, not checked on the DNA. TRBV21-1 is a listed pseudogene. The CDR3 extends over 14 amino acids. The CDR3 protein is CASSRRTEEETQYF. CDR3 in DNA: TGTGCCAGCAGCAGAAGGACAGAAGAAGAGACCCAGTACTTC.

The chain employs TRBV5-1 and TRBJ2-7; 7 bases match TRBD2. CDR1 and CDR2 from the germline V gene are SGHRS and YFSETQ. This CDR3 spans 15 amino acids. V lost 4 bases, J lost 0 bases, and 7 bases stayed unmatched. CDR3 amino acids: CASSPGSGDSYEQYF. CDR3 coding DNA: TGCGCCAGCAGCCCCGGAAGCGGGGACTCCTACGAGCAGTACTTC.

The table lists this clonotype with a few counts. The chain carries TRBV11-1 and TRBJ2-4, with D possibly being TRBD2 (6 bases). Germline V gene lookup returns CDR1 SGHAT and CDR2 FQDESV (reference sequence). Trimming shortened V by 5 bases and J by 5 bases, and 16 bases separated the two germline ends. This CDR3 spans 15 amino acids. This chain's CDR3 is CASSPRGIMQNIQYF. CDR3 bases: TGTGCCAGCAGCCCCCGGGGGATAATGCAAAACATTCAGTACTTC.

This clonotype was seen a few times. The chain employs TRBV7-8 and TRBJ2-5; D may be TRBD1 or TRBD2 (5 bases each). Germline loops: CDR1 SGHVS, CDR2 FQNEAQ. Trimming removed 1 base from V and 4 bases from J, with 13 bases in between. The CDR3 is 15 residues long. As DNA, the CDR3 is TGTGCCAGCAGCTTAGTTTTGGTGGGGGTAGAGACCCAGTACTTC. Protein product: CASSLVLVGVETQYF.

This chain connects TRBV6-2 or TRBV6-3 to TRBJ2-6; 10 bases are a match to TRBD1. Germline lookup yields CDR1 MNHEY and CDR2 SVGEGT. Trimming cost V 5 bases and J 4 bases; bases outside gene matches: 2. CDR3 size: 15 residues. The CDR3 nucleotides are TGTGCCAGCAGTGACAGGGGGCGCGGGGCCAACGTCCTGACTTTC. As protein: CASSDRGRGANVLTF.

The genes are TRBV4-2 and TRBJ2-1, with D hard to call. V shed 1 base and J shed 0 bases, with 13 bases lying between them. The germline gives CDR1 LGHNA, CDR2 YNFKEQ. This CDR3 is 17 amino acids long. CDR3 in amino acids: CASSQVSSPSSYNEQFF. In DNA form, the CDR3 reads TGTGCCAGCAGCCAAGTTTCGAGCCCTAGCTCCTACAATGAGCAGTTCTTC.

In its sample, this clonotype was seen a few times. The chain employs TRBV20-1 and TRBJ2-1, with TRBD2 matching 8 bases. Germline CDR1 and CDR2: DFQATT and SNEGSKA (reference sequence). The CDR3 spans 17 residues. V trimming: 5 bases; J trimming: 1 base; junction bases outside the gene matches: 13. CDR3 DNA: TGCAGTGCTTCCGGGACTAGGGGGTTTATTTCCTACAATGAGCAGTTCTTC. Protein product: CSASGTRGFISYNEQFF.

V gene TRBV5-1 combines with J gene TRBJ2-7; 11 positions agree with TRBD2. The CDR3 spans 14 residues. The junction had 2 bases not matched to a gene; V was cut back by 4 bases and J by 2 bases. Per germline, CDR1 SGHRS and CDR2 YFSETQ. The CDR3 DNA reads as TGCGCCAGCAGCCTGACTAGCGGGGCCTACGAGCAGTACTTC. It specifies CASSLTSGAYEQYF.

V gene TRBV10-3 combines with J gene TRBJ2-3, with 15 positions matching TRBD2. Per the germline V gene, CDR1 is ENHRY and CDR2 is SYGVKD. This CDR3 has 16 residues. Germline trimming cut 4 bases from V and 5 bases from J; bases unmatched to any gene: 4. CDR3 sequence reads: CAISAGLAGGLDTQYF. Here the CDR3 DNA reads TGTGCCATCAGTGCCGGACTAGCGGGAGGGCTAGATACGCAGTATTTT.

In its sample, this clonotype was seen many times. V and J are TRBV20-1 and TRBJ2-7, with D tentatively TRBD1 or TRBD2 (5 bases each). CDR1 DFQATT and CDR2 SNEGSKA come from the germline V gene (reference sequence). CDR3 length equals 14 residues. The V end was cut by 4 bases, the J end by 2 bases, with 15 bases between. The chain's CDR3 is CSAIDRGSPYEQYF. The CDR3, as DNA: TGCAGTGCTATAGACCGGGGCAGCCCCTACGAGCAGTACTTC.